The clone carrying this T cell receptor beta chain has a handful of counts. The sample originates from a study of T cells in Graves' hyperthyroidism and ophthalmopathy. On the study more broadly: Blood from the periphery was taken at initial diagnosis, before any treatment.

From RNA transcripts, TCR beta CDR3 regions were amplified. An initial round of RT-PCR targeting the TCR CDR3 relied on the HTBI primer set. TCRdb reanalysed the multiplex PCR reads using MiXCR and keeps one entry per CDR3 protein. The table shows hundreds of thousands of distinct CDR3 sequences, with less than 20% occurring only once. Each ophthalmopathy patient scored at least 3 on the Clinical Activity Score and at least 4 on NOSPECS grade, with duration under 3 months. Orbital computed tomography and thyroid ultrasound, together with serum TRAb and thyroxine and clinical symptoms, were used for diagnoses. PBMCs stemmed from 8.5 to 10 ml fresh peripheral blood. V shed 2 bases and J shed 7 bases, with 12 bases lying between them. CDR1 and CDR2 (germline): LGHNA, YSLEER. This CDR3 region has 14 residues.

The sample taken for sequencing was blood. This chain uses TRBV4-3 with TRBJ2-1; D is possibly TRBD2 (6 bases). This clonotype was obtained from a man aged 40-50 years with Graves' ophthalmopathy. The CDR3 is CASSQRVAENEQFF. The CDR3 DNA is TGCGCCAGCAGCCAAAGGGTAGCGGAAAATGAGCAGTTCTTC.